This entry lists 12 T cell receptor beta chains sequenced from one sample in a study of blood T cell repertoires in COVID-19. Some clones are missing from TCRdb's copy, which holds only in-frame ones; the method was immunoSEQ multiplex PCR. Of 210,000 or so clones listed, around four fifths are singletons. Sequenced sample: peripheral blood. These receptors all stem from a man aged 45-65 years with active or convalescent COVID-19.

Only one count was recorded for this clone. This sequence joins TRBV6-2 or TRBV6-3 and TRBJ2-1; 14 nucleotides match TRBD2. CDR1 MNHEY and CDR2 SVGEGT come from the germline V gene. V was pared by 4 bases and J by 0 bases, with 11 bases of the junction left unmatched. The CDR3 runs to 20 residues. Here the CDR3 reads CASSSWTSGGPTPSYNEQFF. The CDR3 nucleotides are TGTGCCAGCAGTTCTTGGACTAGCGGGGGGCCTACTCCCTCCTACAATGAGCAGTTCTTC.

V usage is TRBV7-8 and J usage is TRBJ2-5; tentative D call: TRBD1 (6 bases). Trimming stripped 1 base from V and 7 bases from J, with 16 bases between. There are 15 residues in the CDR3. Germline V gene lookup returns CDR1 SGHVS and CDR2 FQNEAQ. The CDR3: CASSLVPGLQGTQYF. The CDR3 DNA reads TGTGCCAGCAGCTTAGTCCCCGGTCTACAGGGGACCCAGTACTTC.

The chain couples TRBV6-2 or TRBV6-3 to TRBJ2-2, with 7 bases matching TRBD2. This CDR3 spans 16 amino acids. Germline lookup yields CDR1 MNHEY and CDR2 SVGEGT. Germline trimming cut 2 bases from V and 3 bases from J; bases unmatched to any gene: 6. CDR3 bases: TGTGCCAGCAGTTACCTTAGCGGGTGGGACACCGGGGAGCTGTTTTTT. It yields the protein CASSYLSGWDTGELFF.

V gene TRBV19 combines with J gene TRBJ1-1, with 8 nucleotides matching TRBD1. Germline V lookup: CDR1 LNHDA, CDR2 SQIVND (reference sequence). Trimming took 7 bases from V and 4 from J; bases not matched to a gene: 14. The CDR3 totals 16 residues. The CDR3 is CASTPITGGSFTEAFF. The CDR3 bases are TGTGCCAGTACCCCAATCACAGGGGGGTCGTTCACTGAAGCTTTCTTT.

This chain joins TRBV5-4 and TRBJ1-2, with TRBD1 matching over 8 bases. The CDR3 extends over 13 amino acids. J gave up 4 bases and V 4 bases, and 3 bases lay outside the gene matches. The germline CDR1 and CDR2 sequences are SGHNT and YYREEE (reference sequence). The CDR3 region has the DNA TGTGCCAGCAGCGGAGACAGGGGCTATGGCTACACCTTC. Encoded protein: CASSGDRGYGYTF.

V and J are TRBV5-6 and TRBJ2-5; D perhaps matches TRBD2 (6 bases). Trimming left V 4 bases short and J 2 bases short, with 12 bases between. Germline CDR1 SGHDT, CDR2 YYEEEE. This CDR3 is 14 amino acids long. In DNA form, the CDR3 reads TGTGCCAGCAGCGTGGGACTGCGTCAAGAGACCCAGTACTTC. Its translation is CASSVGLRQETQYF.

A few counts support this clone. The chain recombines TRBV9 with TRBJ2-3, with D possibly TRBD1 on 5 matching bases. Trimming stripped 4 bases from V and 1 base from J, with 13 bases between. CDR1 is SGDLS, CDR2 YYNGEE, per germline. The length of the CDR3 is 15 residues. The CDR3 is CASSSRGQRTDTQYF. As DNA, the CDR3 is TGTGCCAGCAGCTCCCGAGGACAACGCACAGATACGCAGTATTTT.

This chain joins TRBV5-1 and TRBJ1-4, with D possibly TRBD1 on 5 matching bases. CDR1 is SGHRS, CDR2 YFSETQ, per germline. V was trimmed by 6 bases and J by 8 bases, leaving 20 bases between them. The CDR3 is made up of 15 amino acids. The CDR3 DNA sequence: TGCGCCAGCACCCCACGGGGGGAGAAGGGGGAAAAACTGTTTTTT. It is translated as CASTPRGEKGEKLFF.

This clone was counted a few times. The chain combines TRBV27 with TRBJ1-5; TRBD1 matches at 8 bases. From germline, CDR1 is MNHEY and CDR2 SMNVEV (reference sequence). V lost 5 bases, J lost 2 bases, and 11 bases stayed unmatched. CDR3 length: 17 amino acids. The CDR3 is CASSPHADRAGNQPQHF. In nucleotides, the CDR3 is TGTGCCAGCAGTCCCCATGCGGACAGGGCTGGCAATCAGCCCCAGCATTTT.

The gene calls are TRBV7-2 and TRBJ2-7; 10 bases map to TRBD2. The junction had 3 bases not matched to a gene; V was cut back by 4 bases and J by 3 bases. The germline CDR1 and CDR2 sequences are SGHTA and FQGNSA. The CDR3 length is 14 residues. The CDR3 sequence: CASSYGLAVYEQYF. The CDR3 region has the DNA TGTGCCAGCAGCTATGGACTAGCGGTCTACGAGCAGTACTTC.

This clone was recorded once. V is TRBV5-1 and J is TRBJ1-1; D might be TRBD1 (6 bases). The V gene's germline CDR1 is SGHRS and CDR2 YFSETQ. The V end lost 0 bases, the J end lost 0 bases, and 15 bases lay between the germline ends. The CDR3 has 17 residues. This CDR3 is CASSLDPIGQLNTEAFF. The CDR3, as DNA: TGCGCCAGCAGCTTGGACCCAATAGGACAGCTGAACACTGAAGCTTTCTTT. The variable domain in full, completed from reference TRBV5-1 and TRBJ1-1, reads KAGVTQTPRYLIKTRGQQVTLSCSPISGHRSVSWYQQTPGQGLQFLFEYFSETQRNKGNFPGRFSGRQFSNSRSEMNVSTLELGDSALYLCASSLDPIGQLNTEAFFGQGTRLTVV.

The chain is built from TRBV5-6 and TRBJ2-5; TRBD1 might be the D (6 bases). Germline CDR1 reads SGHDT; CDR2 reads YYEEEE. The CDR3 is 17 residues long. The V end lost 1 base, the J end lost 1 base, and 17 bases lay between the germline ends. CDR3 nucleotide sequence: TGTGCCAGCAGCTTGTCCCCAACAAGGACAGCCCAAGAGACCCAGTACTTC. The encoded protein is CASSLSPTRTAQETQYF.